The 21 T cell receptor beta chains given below trace back to one sample, sequenced in a study of cytomegalovirus exposure and HLA in healthy donors. Researchers ran the PCR with 60 Vbeta and 13 Jbeta primers. The repertoire was sequenced with immunoSEQ multiplex PCR; TCRdb's copy has only in-frame clones and lacks some. The sample lists approximately 160,000 clones; approximately 80% were seen once. The source material was PBMCs. These receptors were taken from a woman aged 40 to 50 in good health and CMV-seropositive.

The chain employs TRBV7-9 and TRBJ1-6; a possible D gene is TRBD1 (6 bases). The germline CDR1 and CDR2 sequences are SEHNR and FQNEAQ (reference sequence). The CDR3 contains 15 residues. Trimming took off 7 bases at V and 6 bases at J, with 16 bases between the two ends. CDR3 sequence: CASTRGEGRNSPLHF. DNA for the CDR3: TGTGCCAGCACCAGGGGCGAAGGGCGTAATTCACCCCTCCACTTT.

V and J are TRBV10-3 and TRBJ1-2, with 9 nucleotides matching TRBD1. The CDR3 length is 12 residues. V was clipped by 8 bases and J by 9 bases; unmatched bases: 7. Germline assignment: CDR1 ENHRY and CDR2 SYGVKD. As DNA, the CDR3 is TGTGCCATCGGGGGACAGGGATTCAGCTACACCTTC. This sequence encodes CAIGGQGFSYTF.

CDR3: CASSLDRASGEGYTF. In DNA form, the CDR3 reads TGCGCCAGCAGCTTGGACAGGGCCTCAGGGGAAGGCTACACCTTC. The gene calls are TRBV5-1 and TRBJ1-2, with a tentative D call TRBD1 (6 bases). The germline V gene encodes CDR1 SGHRS and CDR2 YFSETQ. There are 15 residues in the CDR3. Trimming shortened V by 0 bases and J by 8 bases, and 17 bases separated the two germline ends.

There are a few counts of this clone. This rearrangement joins TRBV6-5 to TRBJ1-3; no firm D call. This CDR3 spans 14 amino acids. Trimming removed 4 bases at V and 0 bases at J, with 7 bases between. From germline, CDR1 is MNHEY and CDR2 SVGAGI. The CDR3 here is CASSSVVSGNTIYF. The CDR3 nucleotides read TGTGCCAGCAGTTCAGTGGTCTCTGGAAACACCATATATTTT.

The chain uses TRBV2 and TRBJ2-1; D is perhaps TRBD1 (5 bases). Between the trimmed V and J ends, which lost 7 bases and 2 bases, there was a span of 12 bases. The germline V gene encodes CDR1 SNHLY and CDR2 FYNNEI. The CDR3 loop spans 14 amino acids. This CDR3 reads CASKEQGAYNEQFF. Written as DNA, the CDR3 is TGTGCCAGCAAAGAGCAGGGCGCCTACAATGAGCAGTTCTTC.

V is TRBV5-1 and J is TRBJ2-1, with 9 bases aligning to TRBD2. The CDR3 is made up of 16 amino acids. Germline trimming cut 4 bases from V and 7 bases from J; bases unmatched to any gene: 12. Germline V gene lookup returns CDR1 SGHRS and CDR2 YFSETQ. Here the CDR3 reads CASSPGNSGSRNEQFF. The CDR3 bases are TGCGCCAGCAGCCCCGGAAATAGCGGGAGTAGGAATGAGCAGTTCTTC.

Notes on this clone: Other nucleotide sequences from this sample produce the same CDR3. The gene calls are TRBV5-4 and TRBJ1-2; the match to TRBD1 covers 8 bases. The ends lost 4 bases at V and 2 bases at J; junction bases unmatched: 4. The CDR3 is 14 residues long. Germline V gives CDR1 SGHNT, CDR2 YYREEE (reference sequence). The CDR3 reads CASSPGQGNYGYTF. The DNA of the CDR3 is TGTGCCAGCAGCCCCGGACAGGGAAACTATGGCTACACCTTC.

The V and J genes are TRBV11-2 and TRBJ1-2; D is uncertain. V gave up 1 base and J gave up 3 bases, with 12 bases separating them. The CDR3 totals 15 residues. The germline CDR1 and CDR2 sequences are SGHAT and FQNNGV. The CDR3 DNA sequence: TGTGCCAGCAGCTTAGCCCCAGGCTATTACTATGGCTACACCTTC. Protein sequence: CASSLAPGYYYGYTF.

This clone is a singleton in its sample. The V gene is TRBV5-4, the J gene TRBJ2-7, with 7 bases fitting TRBD2. Germline V gene lookup returns CDR1 SGHNT and CDR2 YYREEE (reference sequence). Trimming at V came to 0 bases and at J to 3 bases, leaving 6 bases not matched to a gene. The CDR3 is made up of 15 amino acids. CDR3 bases: TGTGCCAGCAGCTTGGCGGCTAGCGGCGACTACGAGCAGTACTTC. This gives the protein CASSLAASGDYEQYF.

This sequence joins TRBV7-2 and TRBJ2-1; 9 bases are a match to TRBD2. Germline V gives CDR1 SGHTA, CDR2 FQGNSA. J gave up 2 bases and V 2 bases, and 4 bases lay outside the gene matches. The CDR3 has 16 amino acids. The CDR3 here is CASSLSSSGTYNEQFF. CDR3 in DNA: TGTGCCAGCAGCTTAAGCTCTAGCGGGACCTACAATGAGCAGTTCTTC.

The chain is built from TRBV19 and TRBJ2-1; 7 bases are shared with TRBD2. The CDR3 has 14 amino acids. Germline trimming cut 3 bases from V and 7 bases from J; bases unmatched to any gene: 6. Germline V gene sequence: CDR1 LNHDA, CDR2 SQIVND (reference sequence). The CDR3 DNA is TGTGCCAGTAGTATTGTGGGAGGGAAAAATGAGCAGTTCTTC. It translates to CASSIVGGKNEQFF.

The V and J genes are TRBV4-3 and TRBJ2-1; a possible D gene is TRBD2 (6 bases). Germline loops: CDR1 LGHNA, CDR2 YSLEER. The V gene lost 1 base and the J gene lost 4 bases, with 8 bases spanning the gap. The CDR3 length is 14 residues. This chain's CDR3 is CASSQGREYNEQFF. CDR3 bases: TGCGCCAGCAGCCAAGGGAGGGAATACAATGAGCAGTTCTTC.

V usage is TRBV7-2 and J usage is TRBJ2-6; 8 bases are a match to TRBD1. The V gene's germline CDR1 is SGHTA and CDR2 FQGNSA. This CDR3 has 18 amino acids. J gave up 1 base and V 2 bases, and 7 bases lay outside the gene matches. As DNA, the CDR3 is TGTGCCAGCAGCTTACAGGGGGCGCCGAGGTCTGGGGCCAACGTCCTGACTTTC. Protein: CASSLQGAPRSGANVLTF.

V gene TRBV5-5 combines with J gene TRBJ1-5, with D hard to call. CDR3 size: 14 residues. Per germline, CDR1 SGHKS and CDR2 YYEKEE (reference sequence). Between the trimmed V and J ends, which lost 0 bases and 7 bases, there was a span of 11 bases. CDR3 sequence: CASSLGQPGQPQHF. CDR3 coding DNA: TGTGCCAGCAGCTTGGGGCAGCCCGGGCAGCCCCAGCATTTT.

V is TRBV5-3 and J is TRBJ1-5; D perhaps matches TRBD1 (5 bases). TRBV5-3 is given ORF status, its function remaining uncertain. Trimming shortened V by 5 bases and J by 0 bases, and 15 bases separated the two germline ends. The CDR3 extends over 16 amino acids. The CDR3: CARRLAGPCSNQPQHF. The DNA of the CDR3 is TGTGCCAGAAGATTAGCGGGGCCGTGTAGCAATCAGCCCCAGCATTTT.

There are a few counts of this clone. The rearrangement links TRBV10-2 to TRBJ2-2, with a tentative D call TRBD2 (5 bases). Germline CDR1 reads WSHSY; CDR2 reads SAAADI. The CDR3 spans 15 residues. The V gene lost 2 bases and the J gene lost 0 bases, with 7 bases spanning the gap. CDR3 loop: CASSERGTNTGELFF. The CDR3 region has the DNA TGCGCCAGCAGTGAGCGGGGAACGAACACCGGGGAGCTGTTTTTT.

For the CDR3, the DNA is TGTGCCAGCAGCCAATCGGGTGACAGCCTGAACACTGAAGCTTTCTTT. Its protein is CASSQSGDSLNTEAFF. The V call is TRBV16, the J call TRBJ1-1; maybe TRBD1 (5 bases). The CDR3 totals 16 residues. V was cut by 0 bases and J by 0 bases, with 11 bases left in between. The germline V gene encodes CDR1 KGHSY and CDR2 FQNENV.

This chain joins TRBV10-3 and TRBJ2-7; D is unclear. The V end lost 7 bases, the J end lost 0 bases, and 16 bases lay between the germline ends. CDR3 size: 15 residues. Germline V gives CDR1 ENHRY, CDR2 SYGVKD. The CDR3 DNA reads TGTGCCATCACCCTTGAGGCCTCGAGCTCCTACGAGCAGTACTTC. Protein sequence: CAITLEASSSYEQYF.

The chain carries TRBV7-2 and TRBJ2-1; TRBD2 aligns across 14 bases. J lost 7 bases, V lost 7 bases, and 6 bases had no gene match. The CDR3 sequence is 15 residues long. Germline V gene data show CDR1 as SGHTA and CDR2 as FQGNSA. The CDR3 DNA sequence: TGTGCCAGCACCAGACTAGCGGGAGGGAATAATGAGCAGTTCTTC. Translation: CASTRLAGGNNEQFF.

The chain couples TRBV19 to TRBJ2-2; D is uncertain. Trimming removed 5 bases at V and 0 bases at J, with 7 bases between. The germline CDR1 and CDR2 sequences are LNHDA and SQIVND (reference sequence). The CDR3 spans 14 residues. CDR3 sequence: CASSGSANTGELFF. The CDR3 DNA follows: TGTGCCAGTAGTGGCAGCGCGAACACCGGGGAGCTGTTTTTT.

The chain combines TRBV7-2 with TRBJ2-7; 10 bases match TRBD2. From germline, CDR1 is SGHTA and CDR2 FQGNSA. This CDR3 comprises 15 residues. With V trimmed by 4 bases and J by 3 bases, 6 bases remained unmatched. The CDR3 reads CASSSRTSGNYEQYF. CDR3 nucleotide sequence: TGTGCCAGCAGCTCCCGGACTAGCGGCAACTACGAGCAGTACTTC.